The clone carrying this T cell receptor beta chain was recorded many times. From RNA transcripts, TCR beta CDR3 regions were amplified. HTBI primers were the set used in a first-round RT-PCR of the TCR CDR3. TCRdb itself ran the multiplex PCR reads through MiXCR, one entry per CDR3 protein. The table lists approximately 380,000 distinct CDR3 sequences, approximately 20% of them singletons. This sample stems from a study of T cells in Graves' hyperthyroidism and ophthalmopathy. Thyroid ultrasound and orbital computed tomography, with clinical symptoms and serum thyroxine and TRAb, informed diagnoses. The PBMCs were sourced from fresh peripheral blood (approximately 10 ml). The sample consisted of blood. The sequence was collected from a woman aged 18 to 35 with Graves' hyperthyroidism.

In DNA, the CDR3 is TGTGCCAGCAGTTTAGGTGGCAGGGGAGTGACTGGAAACACCATATATTTT. Amino acids: CASSLGGRGVTGNTIYF. The genes are TRBV28 and TRBJ1-3, with D possibly TRBD1 on 6 matching bases. This CDR3 spans 17 amino acids. Germline CDR1 reads MDHEN; CDR2 reads SYDVKM. Trimming pared 2 bases from V and 2 bases from J, leaving 16 bases between.